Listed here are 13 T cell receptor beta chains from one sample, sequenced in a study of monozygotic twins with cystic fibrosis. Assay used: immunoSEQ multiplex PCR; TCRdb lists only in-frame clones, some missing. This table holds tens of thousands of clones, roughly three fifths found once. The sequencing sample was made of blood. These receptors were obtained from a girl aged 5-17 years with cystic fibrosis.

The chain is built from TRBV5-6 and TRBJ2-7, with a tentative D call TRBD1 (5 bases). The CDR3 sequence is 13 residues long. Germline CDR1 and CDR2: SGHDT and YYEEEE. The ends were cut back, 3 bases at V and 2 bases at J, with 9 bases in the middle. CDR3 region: CASSYKGPYEQYF. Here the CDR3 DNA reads TGTGCCAGCAGCTATAAGGGGCCCTACGAGCAGTACTTC.

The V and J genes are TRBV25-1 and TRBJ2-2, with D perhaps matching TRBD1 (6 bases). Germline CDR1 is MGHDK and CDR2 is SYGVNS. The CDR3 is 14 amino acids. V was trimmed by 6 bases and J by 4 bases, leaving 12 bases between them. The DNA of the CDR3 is TGTGCCAGCAGCGATACAGGGCGCACCGGGGAGCTGTTTTTT. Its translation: CASSDTGRTGELFF. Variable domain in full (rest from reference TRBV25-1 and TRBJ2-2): EADIYQTPRYLVIGTGKKITLECSQTMGHDKMYWYQQDPGMELHLIHYSYGVNSTEKGDLSSESTVSRIRTEHFPLTLESARPSHTSQYLCASSDTGRTGELFFGEGSRLTVL.

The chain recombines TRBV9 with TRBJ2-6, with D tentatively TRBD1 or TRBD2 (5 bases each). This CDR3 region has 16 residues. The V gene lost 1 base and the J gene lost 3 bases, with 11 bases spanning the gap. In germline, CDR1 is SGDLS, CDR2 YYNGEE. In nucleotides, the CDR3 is TGTGCCAGCAGCGTATCAACTGGGGGTGGGGCCAACGTCCTGACTTTC. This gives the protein CASSVSTGGGANVLTF.

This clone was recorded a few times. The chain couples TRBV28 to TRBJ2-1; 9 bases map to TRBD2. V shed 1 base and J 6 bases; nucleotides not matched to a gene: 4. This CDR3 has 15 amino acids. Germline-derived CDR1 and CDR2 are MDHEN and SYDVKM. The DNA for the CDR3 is TGTGCCAGCAGTTTATCAGCGGGAGGTTTCAATGAGCAGTTCTTC. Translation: CASSLSAGGFNEQFF.

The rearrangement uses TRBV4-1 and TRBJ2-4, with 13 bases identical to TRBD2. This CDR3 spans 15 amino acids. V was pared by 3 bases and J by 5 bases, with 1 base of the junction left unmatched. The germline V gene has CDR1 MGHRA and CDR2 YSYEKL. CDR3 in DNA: TGCGCCAGCAGCCACGGACTAGCGGGAGAAAACATTCAGTACTTC. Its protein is CASSHGLAGENIQYF.

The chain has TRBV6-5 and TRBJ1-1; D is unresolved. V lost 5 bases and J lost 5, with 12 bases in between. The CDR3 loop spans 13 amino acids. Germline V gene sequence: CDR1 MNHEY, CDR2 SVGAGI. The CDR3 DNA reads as TGTGCCAGCAGTCACTGGGGAAATACTGAAGCTTTCTTT. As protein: CASSHWGNTEAFF.

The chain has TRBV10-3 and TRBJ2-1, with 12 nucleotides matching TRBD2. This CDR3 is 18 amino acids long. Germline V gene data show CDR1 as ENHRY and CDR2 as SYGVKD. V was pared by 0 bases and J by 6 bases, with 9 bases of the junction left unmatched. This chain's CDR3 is CAISESQASGRGLNEQFF. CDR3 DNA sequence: TGTGCCATCAGTGAGTCACAGGCTAGCGGGAGGGGGCTCAATGAGCAGTTCTTC.

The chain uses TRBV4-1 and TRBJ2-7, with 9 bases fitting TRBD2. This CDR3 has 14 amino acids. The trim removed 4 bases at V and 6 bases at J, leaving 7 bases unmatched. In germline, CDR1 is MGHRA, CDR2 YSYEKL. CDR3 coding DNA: TGCGCCAGCAGCCTGCGCGGGAGGGGAAGCGAGCAGTACTTC. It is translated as CASSLRGRGSEQYF.

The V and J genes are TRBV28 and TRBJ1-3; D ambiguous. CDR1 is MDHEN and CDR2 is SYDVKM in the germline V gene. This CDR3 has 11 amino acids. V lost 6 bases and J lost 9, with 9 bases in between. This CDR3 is CASSVPGTIYF. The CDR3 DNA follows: TGTGCCAGCAGCGTCCCCGGCACCATATATTTT.

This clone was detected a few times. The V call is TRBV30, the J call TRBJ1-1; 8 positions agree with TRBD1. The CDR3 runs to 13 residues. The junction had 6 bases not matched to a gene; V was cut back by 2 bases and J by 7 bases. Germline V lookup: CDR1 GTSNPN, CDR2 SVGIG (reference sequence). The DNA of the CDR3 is TGTGCCTGGAGTCCTGCGGACAGGGATGAAGCTTTCTTT. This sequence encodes CAWSPADRDEAFF.

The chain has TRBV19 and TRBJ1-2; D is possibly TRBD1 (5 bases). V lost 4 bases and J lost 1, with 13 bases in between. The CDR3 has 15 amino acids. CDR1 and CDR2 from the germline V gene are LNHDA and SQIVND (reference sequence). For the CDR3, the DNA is TGTGCCAGTAGTACAAGGGGATCCCTTAACTATGGCTACACCTTC. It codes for CASSTRGSLNYGYTF.

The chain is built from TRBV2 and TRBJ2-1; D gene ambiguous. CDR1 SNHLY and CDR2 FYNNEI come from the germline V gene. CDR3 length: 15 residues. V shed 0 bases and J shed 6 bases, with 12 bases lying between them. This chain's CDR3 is CASSEAPGQLNEQFF. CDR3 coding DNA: TGTGCCAGCAGTGAAGCGCCCGGCCAGCTCAATGAGCAGTTCTTC.

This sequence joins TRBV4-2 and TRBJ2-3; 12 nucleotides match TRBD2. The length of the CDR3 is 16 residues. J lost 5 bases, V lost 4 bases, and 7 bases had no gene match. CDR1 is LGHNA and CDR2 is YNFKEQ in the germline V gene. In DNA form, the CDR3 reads TGTGCCAGCAGCCGTCAACTAGCGGGAGGTCAAGATACGCAGTATTTT. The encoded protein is CASSRQLAGGQDTQYF.